Listed below are T cell receptor beta chains from one sample, sequenced in a study of T cell responses to AZD1222 COVID-19 vaccine. Sequencing was performed with immunoSEQ multiplex PCR; in TCRdb, only in-frame clones are kept and a portion is missing. This table holds 150,000 to 200,000 clones, about 92% found once. Specimen: peripheral blood, collected on day 0 of AZD1222 vaccination. These receptor sequences come from an adult in good health. The CDR3 runs from the conserved cysteine through the conserved F or W. D genes are given only for firm matches. Clone size, where shown, is once, few, many, or a class for clones that have expanded.

V: TRBV5-1
size: NA
D: TRBD1
J: TRBJ1-1
DNA: TGCGCCAGCAGCACCAGAACCCAGGGGGCCGGCACTGAAGCTTTCTTT
CDR3: CASSTRTQGAGTEAFF

V: TRBV28
size: NA
D: TRBD1
J: TRBJ1-5
DNA: TGTGCCAGCAGTTTTCGGGGGACAGGGGTCAATCAGCCCCAGCATTTT
CDR3: CASSFRGTGVNQPQHF

V: TRBV2
size: NA
D: NA
J: TRBJ2-7
DNA: TGTGCCAGCAACGCCAACCCTGGGGGGTCCTCCTACGAGCAGTACTTC
CDR3: CASNANPGGSSYEQYF

V: TRBV23-1
size: NA
D: TRBD1
J: TRBJ1-2
DNA: TGCGCCAGCAGTTGGGGACAGGGTTTACACTATGGCTACACCTTC
CDR3: CASSWGQGLHYGYTF

V: TRBV10-3
size: NA
D: TRBD2
J: TRBJ2-2
DNA: TGTGCCATCAGAGACGGGACTAGCGGGGCCACGACCGGGGAGCTGTTTTTT
CDR3: CAIRDGTSGATTGELFF

V: TRBV5-6
size: once
D: TRBD2
J: TRBJ2-7
DNA: TGTGCCAGCAGCTTGACTAGCGGGATGAATAAGGGGCAGTACTTC
CDR3: CASSLTSGMNKGQYF

V: TRBV7-8
size: NA
D: NA
J: TRBJ2-7
DNA: TGTGCCAGCAGCCCAGAGGACCAGGCTTCCTACGAGCAGTACTTC
CDR3: CASSPEDQASYEQYF

V: TRBV27
size: NA
D: TRBD2
J: TRBJ2-5
DNA: TGTGCCAGCAGTTTATCTGGACTAGCGGGGGGTGGGGCCCAGTACTTC
CDR3: CASSLSGLAGGGAQYF

V: TRBV9
size: NA
D: NA
J: TRBJ2-1
DNA: TGTGCCAGCAGCGTAGAGGGACTTCTTCCCCGCTCCTACAATGAGCAGTTCTTC
CDR3: CASSVEGLLPRSYNEQFF

V: TRBV11-3
size: once
D: TRBD1
J: TRBJ1-1
DNA: TGTGCCAGCAGCTTAGGTCAGGGGGCGAACACTGAAGCTTTCTTT
CDR3: CASSLGQGANTEAFF

V: TRBV19
size: NA
D: TRBD1
J: TRBJ1-5
DNA: TGTGCCACCAGGACAGGGGGCGGAAATAGCAATCAGCCCCAGCATTTT
CDR3: CATRTGGGNSNQPQHF

V: TRBV27
size: NA
D: TRBD1
J: TRBJ2-7
DNA: TGTGCCAGCTCGAGGGGGACAGGGGGCACCTACGAGCAGTACTTC
CDR3: CASSRGTGGTYEQYF

V: TRBV30
size: NA
D: NA
J: TRBJ1-4
DNA: TGTGCCTGGAGTTCCTACTTTCTCACCGGTAATGAAAAACTGTTTTTT
CDR3: CAWSSYFLTGNEKLFF

V: TRBV6-5
size: NA
D: NA
J: TRBJ2-4
DNA: TGTGCCAGCAGCCCAAGACGGGGTGGGGACATTCAGTACTTC
CDR3: CASSPRRGGDIQYF

V: TRBV19
size: NA
D: NA
J: TRBJ1-2
DNA: TGTGCCAGTAGCTCGGGACGGTCTAACTATGGCTACACCTTC
CDR3: CASSSGRSNYGYTF

V: TRBV7-9
size: NA
D: NA
J: TRBJ2-1
DNA: TGTGCCAGCAGCTTTATCGCCAATGAGCAGTTCTTC
CDR3: CASSFIANEQFF

V: TRBV28
size: NA
D: TRBD1
J: TRBJ1-2
DNA: TGTGCCAGCAATTTCAACAGGGGGGGTGGCTACACCTTC
CDR3: CASNFNRGGGYTF

V: TRBV4-1
size: NA
D: NA
J: TRBJ2-1
DNA: TGCGCCAGCAGCCTGGAACCGGGAGCCTACAATGAGCAGTTCTTC
CDR3: CASSLEPGAYNEQFF

V: TRBV4-1
size: NA
D: NA
J: TRBJ2-1
DNA: TGCGCCAGCAGCCAAGCCAATGGTTTCTCCTACAATGAGCAGTTCTTC
CDR3: CASSQANGFSYNEQFF

V: TRBV5-1
size: NA
D: NA
J: TRBJ2-5
DNA: TGCGCCAGCAGCTCCGGACGGAACCAAGAGACCCAGTACTTC
CDR3: CASSSGRNQETQYF

V: TRBV5-5
size: NA
D: NA
J: TRBJ1-5
DNA: TGTGCCAGCAGCCTTGCCGGGGGGCTCAATCAGCCCCAGCATTTT
CDR3: CASSLAGGLNQPQHF

V: TRBV6-5
size: NA
D: TRBD1
J: TRBJ2-1
DNA: TGTGCCAGTACGACGGGACAGGGGTCCTACAATGAGCAGTTCTTC
CDR3: CASTTGQGSYNEQFF

V: TRBV6-5
size: once
D: NA
J: TRBJ1-4
DNA: TGTGCCAGCAGTTACGGGCAGCTTAATGAAAAACTGTTTTTT
CDR3: CASSYGQLNEKLFF

V: TRBV9
size: NA
D: NA
J: TRBJ2-2
DNA: TGTGCCAGCAGCGTAGTGGCGCAGGGAGGCACCGGGGAGCTGTTTTTT
CDR3: CASSVVAQGGTGELFF

V: TRBV10-3
size: NA
D: NA
J: TRBJ2-2
DNA: TGTGCCATCAGACCAGGGACGGATAACACCGGGGAGCTGTTTTTT
CDR3: CAIRPGTDNTGELFF

V: TRBV5-1
size: NA
D: NA
J: TRBJ1-6
DNA: TGCGCCAGCAGCTTAACTGTGGTGGAAAATTCACCCCTCCACTTT
CDR3: CASSLTVVENSPLHF

V: TRBV25-1
size: NA
D: NA
J: TRBJ2-7
DNA: TGTGCCAGCGGACCGGGGTACGAGCAGTACTTC
CDR3: CASGPGYEQYF

V: TRBV19
size: NA
D: TRBD1
J: TRBJ1-1
DNA: TGTGCCAGCCGGGATCTAGGGGGCGAAGCTTTCTTT
CDR3: CASRDLGGEAFF

V: TRBV21-1
size: NA
D: NA
J: TRBJ2-1
DNA: TGTGCCAGCAGCCCCGCAGCGGGAAAGCAGTTCTTC
CDR3: CASSPAAGKQFF

V: TRBV7-3
size: NA
D: NA
J: TRBJ2-3
DNA: TGTGCCAGCAGCTACGAAGGAGGGGCCAAGACGGATACGCAGTATTTT
CDR3: CASSYEGGAKTDTQYF

V: TRBV25-1
size: NA
D: NA
J: TRBJ2-1
DNA: TGTGCCAGCAGTCGACCCGGGACGGACTCCTACAATGAGCAGTTCTTC
CDR3: CASSRPGTDSYNEQFF

V: TRBV3-1/TRBV3-2
size: NA
D: TRBD1
J: TRBJ2-7
DNA: TGTGCCAGCAGCCCCTCGACAGGGGGATCCGAGCAGTACTTC
CDR3: CASSPSTGGSEQYF

V: TRBV7-9
size: NA
D: NA
J: TRBJ1-4
DNA: TGTGCCAGCACCCAGCTATCGGGGCTACTTACTAATGAAAAACTGTTTTTT
CDR3: CASTQLSGLLTNEKLFF

V: TRBV7-3
size: NA
D: NA
J: TRBJ1-1
DNA: TGTGCCAGCAGCCCCACAGGGTCCACTGAAGCTTTCTTT
CDR3: CASSPTGSTEAFF

V: TRBV7-9
size: NA
D: NA
J: TRBJ2-1
DNA: TGTGCCAGCTCCCCCGAGGTAGCGCAGTTCTTC
CDR3: CASSPEVAQFF

V: TRBV6-5
size: NA
D: NA
J: TRBJ1-5
DNA: TGTGCCAGCAGTTACTCTGCGGGTGGCAATCAGCCCCAGCATTTT
CDR3: CASSYSAGGNQPQHF

V: TRBV6-5
size: NA
D: NA
J: TRBJ1-1
DNA: TGTGCCAGCAGGGTAGGGGCCGCGAACACTGAAGCTTTCTTT
CDR3: CASRVGAANTEAFF

V: TRBV4-1
size: NA
D: NA
J: TRBJ2-4
DNA: TGCGCCAGCAGCCAACCGCGGGACCCCAAAAACATTCAGTACTTC
CDR3: CASSQPRDPKNIQYF

V: TRBV19
size: NA
D: TRBD2
J: TRBJ2-3
DNA: TGTGCCAGTCAGGACAGGGGACGAACTAGCGGGAGGGCGTCCGCAGATACGCAGTATTTT
CDR3: CASQDRGRTSGRASADTQYF

V: TRBV11-2
size: NA
D: NA
J: TRBJ1-2
DNA: TGTGCCAGCTTCGGAGAAAGTCTCTATGGCTACACCTTC
CDR3: CASFGESLYGYTF

V: TRBV7-8
size: NA
D: TRBD1
J: TRBJ1-1
DNA: TGTGCCAGCAGCTTCACAGGGGTTACTATGAACACTGAAGCTTTCTTT
CDR3: CASSFTGVTMNTEAFF

V: TRBV2
size: NA
D: TRBD1
J: TRBJ2-1
DNA: TGTGCCAGCAGTGATAGTCGGGACAGGAGCTCCTACAATGAGCAGTTCTTC
CDR3: CASSDSRDRSSYNEQFF

V: TRBV6-2/TRBV6-3
size: NA
D: NA
J: TRBJ2-1
DNA: TGTGCCAGCAGCCCCCCGGGCATCCCCATAATGAGCAATGAGCAGTTCTTC
CDR3: CASSPPGIPIMSNEQFF